The clone carrying this T cell receptor (beta chain) was seen only once. Its antigen is still unknown. This sample was taken from a study of cytomegalovirus exposure and HLA in healthy donors. Study details: Approximately 80 million unique TCRs from HLA-typed donors were held in an early data release.

General observations from the study: Using the classifier, cytomegalovirus status was reportedly diagnosed with high specificity and sensitivity. In vitro checks showed that a few CMV-associated chains really do target CMV antigens.

V shed 3 bases and J shed 0 bases, with 9 bases lying between them. Germline V gene lookup returns CDR1 LGHNA and CDR2 YNFKEQ. The CDR3 contains 15 residues. It was with 60 Vbeta and 13 Jbeta primers that the PCR ran. Original methodology: There were around 78 million unique TCR beta chains by a later count, and about 12 million of them were shared. Assay used: immunoSEQ multiplex PCR; TCRdb lists only in-frame clones, some missing. D and trimming were read from the DNA, whereas the V and J calls and clone size are those reported in that table. The profile covers about 250,000 clones, with 70% to 90% appearing a single time and 0.2% to 0.25% taken by the ten largest.

The sample taken for sequencing was PBMCs. The chain employs TRBV4-2 and TRBJ1-3; no clear D gene. The TCR comes from a girl aged 2-9 years in good health and CMV-seronegative. The CDR3: CASSHDGSSGNTIYF. CDR3 DNA sequence: TGTGCCAGCAGCCACGACGGGTCCTCTGGAAACACCATATATTTT.